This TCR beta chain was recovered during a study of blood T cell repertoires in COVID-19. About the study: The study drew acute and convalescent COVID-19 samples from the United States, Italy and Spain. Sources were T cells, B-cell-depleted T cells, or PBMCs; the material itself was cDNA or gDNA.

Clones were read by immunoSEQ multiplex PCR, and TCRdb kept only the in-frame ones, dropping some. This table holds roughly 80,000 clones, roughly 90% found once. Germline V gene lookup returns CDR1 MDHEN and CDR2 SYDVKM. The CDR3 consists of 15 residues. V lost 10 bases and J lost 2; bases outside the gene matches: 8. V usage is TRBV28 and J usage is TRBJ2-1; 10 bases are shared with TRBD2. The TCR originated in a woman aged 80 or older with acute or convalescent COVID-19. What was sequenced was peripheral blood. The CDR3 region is CATERTSGTYNEQFF. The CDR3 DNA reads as TGTGCCACCGAACGGACTAGCGGTACCTACAATGAGCAGTTCTTC.